These T cell receptor beta chains were read from a single sample in a study of cytomegalovirus exposure and HLA in healthy donors. This table comes from immunoSEQ multiplex PCR, and its TCRdb copy is limited to in-frame clones, with some not included. The repertoire holds roughly 230,000 clones, with about 93% as singletons. Sequencing was performed on PBMCs. The receptors stem from a girl aged 2 to 9 in good health and CMV-seronegative. Each CDR3 is given with its conserved first and last residue. Fields, in order: clone size, J gene, V gene, D gene, CDR3 DNA, CDR3 protein. A D gene is named only where the DNA matches it firmly. Not every row has a clone size; where given, it reads once, few, many or a size class.

NA	TRBJ1-1	TRBV28	NA	TGTGCCAGTGGTATGGGGGGGACTGAAGCTTTCTTT	CASGMGGTEAFF
NA	TRBJ2-3	TRBV7-2	TRBD2	TGTGCCAGCAGCTTAGCCCCTACTACTAGCGGGCTCTCAGATACGCAGTATTTT	CASSLAPTTSGLSDTQYF
once	TRBJ2-1	TRBV20-1	NA	TGCAGTGCTAGAGGCGTATTGGGGGCCGTCTTC	CSARGVLGAVF
NA	TRBJ1-1	TRBV13	NA	TGTGCCAGCAGCTTAGGGACGGGAATGAACACTGAAGCTTTCTTT	CASSLGTGMNTEAFF
NA	TRBJ2-7	TRBV18	TRBD1	TGTGCCAGCTCACGGGACAGGGATCTCTACGAGCAGTACTTC	CASSRDRDLYEQYF
NA	TRBJ2-3	TRBV2	TRBD2	TGTGCCAGCAGGGCCCTCGGACTAGCGGGAGGGCCAGGCCGAGATACGCAGTATTTT	CASRALGLAGGPGRDTQYF
NA	TRBJ1-4	TRBV5-6	TRBD1	TGTGCCAGCAGCGGTGTCGGGACAGGGGGAGAAAAACTGTTTTTT	CASSGVGTGGEKLFF
NA	TRBJ1-1	TRBV29-1	TRBD1	TGCAGCGTTAATCACAGGGGATTGAACACTGAAGCTTTCTTT	CSVNHRGLNTEAFF
NA	TRBJ1-6	TRBV7-9	NA	TGTGCCAGCAGCTTAGCAGGGGGTGAGAGATCACCCCTCCACTTT	CASSLAGGERSPLHF
NA	TRBJ2-1	TRBV13	NA	TGTGCCAGCAGCTTAGGAAGCACCCGCGAGCAGTTCTTC	CASSLGSTREQFF
NA	TRBJ1-4	TRBV11-2	NA	TGTGCCAGCAGCTCGTTCGGAGCGGAGGAGAATGAAAAACTGTTTTTT	CASSSFGAEENEKLFF
NA	TRBJ2-7	TRBV7-2	TRBD1	TGTGCCAGCAGCTTAGTGGACAGGGCCCACGAGCAGTACTTC	CASSLVDRAHEQYF
NA	TRBJ1-1	TRBV7-6	NA	TGTGCCAGCAGCTTAGGGGCAAACGCTGAAGCTTTCTTT	CASSLGANAEAFF
NA	TRBJ1-5	TRBV28	NA	TGTGCCAGCAGTCAACCTCGACAGCGGGCTAGCAATCAGCCCCAGCATTTT	CASSQPRQRASNQPQHF
NA	TRBJ1-6	TRBV30	NA	TGTGCCTGGAGTGTAAAGGCCGGCGGGAATTCACCCCTCCACTTT	CAWSVKAGGNSPLHF
NA	TRBJ2-7	TRBV6-1	NA	TGTGCCAGCAGTGAAAATAGGGCAGGGTTCGAGCAGTACTTC	CASSENRAGFEQYF
NA	TRBJ2-1	TRBV2	TRBD1	TGTGCCAGCAGTGGCCCGGGACAGACGTACAATGAGCAGTTCTTC	CASSGPGQTYNEQFF
NA	TRBJ1-6	TRBV11-2	TRBD1	TGTGCCAGCAGCTCAGGACAGGGAACAACTTCACCCCTCCACTTT	CASSSGQGTTSPLHF
NA	TRBJ2-1	TRBV6-1	TRBD2	TGTGCCAGCAAGCTAGCGGGGTGGGAGGGGGAGCAGTTCTTC	CASKLAGWEGEQFF
NA	TRBJ2-1	TRBV28	TRBD2	TGTGCCAGCAGCGGCGCGGGGGGACCCTCCTACAATGAGCAGTTCTTC	CASSGAGGPSYNEQFF
NA	TRBJ1-4	TRBV6-1	NA	TGTGCCAGCAGTAGCGGCCCTCAACCTAATGAAAAACTGTTTTTT	CASSSGPQPNEKLFF
NA	TRBJ2-7	TRBV30	NA	TGTGCCTGGACTGGACAGCTTCGCGACGAGCAGTACTTC	CAWTGQLRDEQYF
NA	TRBJ1-2	TRBV6-5	NA	TGTGCCAGCAGTTACTCGAGGGCGGGCTATGGCTACACCTTC	CASSYSRAGYGYTF
NA	TRBJ2-7	TRBV25-1	NA	TGTGCCAGCAGTGGGGGGGATGGGCGGAGGAGCTCCTACGAGCAGTACTTC	CASSGGDGRRSSYEQYF
NA	TRBJ1-5	TRBV19	NA	TGTGCCAGTAGCAGTAGCCAGATCAATCAGCCCCAGCATTTT	CASSSSQINQPQHF
NA	TRBJ1-4	TRBV5-4	NA	TGTGCCAGCAGCTTGGGCGGGATAGGAGAAAAACTGTTTTTT	CASSLGGIGEKLFF
NA	TRBJ2-2	TRBV7-9	TRBD2	TGTGCCAGCAGCTTCGGACTAGCGGGGAACACCGGGGAGCTGTTTTTT	CASSFGLAGNTGELFF
NA	TRBJ2-3	TRBV10-3	NA	TGTGCCATCAGTGACGGCGGGATCGCAGATACGCAGTATTTT	CAISDGGIADTQYF
NA	TRBJ2-1	TRBV29-1	TRBD1	TGCAGCGTTGGGGGACAGGGTGCTAATGAGCAGTTCTTC	CSVGGQGANEQFF
NA	TRBJ1-2	TRBV30	NA	TGTGCCTGGAACGGGGGAGACTATGGCTACACCTTC	CAWNGGDYGYTF
NA	TRBJ2-5	TRBV9	NA	TGTGCCAGCAGCCCATCACTAGATGTGACCCAGTACTTC	CASSPSLDVTQYF
NA	TRBJ2-2	TRBV10-2	NA	TGCGCCAGCAGTGTTGGCGGGGACACCGGGGAGCTGTTTTTT	CASSVGGDTGELFF
NA	TRBJ2-1	TRBV13	TRBD2	TGTGCCAGCAGCTCCCCTAGCGGACCTACTTACAATGAGCAGTTCTTC	CASSSPSGPTYNEQFF
NA	TRBJ2-2	TRBV4-2	TRBD2	TGTGCCAGCAGTACTAGCGGGGGTGCTTTAGGCGGGGAGCTGTTTTTT	CASSTSGGALGGELFF
NA	TRBJ1-1	TRBV11-2	TRBD1	TGTGCCAGCAGCTTAGTTCGGGACAGGTCCACTGAAGCTTTCTTT	CASSLVRDRSTEAFF
NA	TRBJ2-5	TRBV7-2	NA	TGTGCCAGCAGCTTAAGTTCCAGGCGGGGAGAGACCCAGTACTTC	CASSLSSRRGETQYF
NA	TRBJ2-5	TRBV11-3	NA	TGTGCCAGCAGCTTAGATCGGGAGACCCAGTACTTC	CASSLDRETQYF
NA	TRBJ2-6	TRBV7-3	NA	TGTGCCAGCAGTCTTGACAGCACTGGGGCCAACGTCCTGACTTTC	CASSLDSTGANVLTF
NA	TRBJ2-2	TRBV5-1	NA	TGCGCCAGCAGCAACTCGGGGGAGGGGGAGCTGTTTTTT	CASSNSGEGELFF
NA	TRBJ2-1	TRBV4-2	TRBD2	TGTGCCAGCAGCCAATTGGTAGCGGGAGACCATGAGCAGTTCTTC	CASSQLVAGDHEQFF
NA	TRBJ2-5	TRBV10-2	NA	TGCGCCAGCACGCCAGGGCAAGAGACCCAGTACTTC	CASTPGQETQYF
NA	TRBJ1-2	TRBV10-3	TRBD1	TGTGCCATCAGTGGGACAGGGGGCAACTATGGCTACACCTTC	CAISGTGGNYGYTF
NA	TRBJ1-6	TRBV4-1	NA	TGCGCCAGCAGCCAAGATCCGGGCAGGGCCAACAATAATTCACCCCTCCACTTT	CASSQDPGRANNNSPLHF
NA	TRBJ2-7	TRBV6-5	TRBD1	TGTGCCAGCAGATTCCTATGGACAGGGAACGAGCAGTACTTC	CASRFLWTGNEQYF
NA	TRBJ2-7	TRBV5-1	NA	TGCGCCAGCAGCTTGACAATCTACGAGCAGTACTTC	CASSLTIYEQYF
NA	TRBJ1-4	TRBV5-1	NA	TGCGCCAGCAGCTTGGCAGCAGGCGCCACTAATGAAAAACTGTTTTTT	CASSLAAGATNEKLFF
few	TRBJ1-4	TRBV10-3	NA	TGTGCCATCAGTGAGTCGACTGGACAACCTAATGAAAAACTGTTTTTT	CAISESTGQPNEKLFF
NA	TRBJ2-7	TRBV27	TRBD1	TGTGCCAGCAGTAAAACGTGGACAGGGTTAAACGAGCAGTACTTC	CASSKTWTGLNEQYF
once	TRBJ2-7	TRBV7-9	NA	TGTGCCAGCAGCTTTGGAGTCTACGAGCAGTACTTC	CASSFGVYEQYF
NA	TRBJ1-5	TRBV2	TRBD1	TGTGCCAGCAGCGCAGGGGGCGGCCGAAGCAATCAGCCCCAGCATTTT	CASSAGGGRSNQPQHF
NA	TRBJ1-2	TRBV28	TRBD1	TGTGCCAGCAGTGCAGGGGGTCGGAGCTATGGCTACACCTTC	CASSAGGRSYGYTF